This T cell receptor (beta chain) is drawn from a study of blood T cell repertoires in COVID-19. Study-level background: T cells, B-cell-depleted T cells, or PBMCs provided the cDNA or gDNA that served as material.

Measured with immunoSEQ multiplex PCR; TCRdb has only the in-frame clones, and not every one. The profile shows roughly 29,000 clones, roughly 80% of them singletons. V shed 7 bases and J 4 bases; nucleotides not matched to a gene: 5. This CDR3 has 12 residues. The germline gives CDR1 SQVTM, CDR2 ANQGSEA. This rearrangement joins TRBV29-1 to TRBJ2-5; 8 nucleotides match TRBD1. This sequence was found in a woman aged 55 to 70 with acute or convalescent COVID-19. Sample: peripheral blood. The CDR3 DNA follows: TGCAGCGGTCTACAGGGGGGAGAGACCCAGTACTTC. Translated: CSGLQGGETQYF.